These 8 T cell receptor beta chains were sequenced from one sample in a study of blood T cell repertoires in COVID-19 (dated by TCRdb to the early 2020s). Libraries were constructed by the immunoSEQ multiplex PCR assay. TCRdb provides this immuneACCESS table in a form limited to in-frame rearrangements. Some clones are lacking; in checked studies, under half of them reflect an unresolved V gene, and why the rest are absent is not known. This sample gives about 400,000 clones in total; approximately 87% of them show up just once. Of the sample, over 0.9% is held by the ten largest clones. Source material: PBMCs or T cells enriched from blood (not recorded which). All receptors derive from a woman aged 30 to 39 with acute COVID-19.

The V gene is TRBV10-3, the J gene TRBJ2-7; tentatively, D is TRBD1 (6 bases). The germline CDR1 and CDR2 sequences are ENHRY and SYGVKD. The V gene lost 6 bases and the J gene lost 1 base, with 19 bases spanning the gap. CDR3 length: 16 amino acids. For the CDR3, the DNA is TGTGCCATCAGCCCCGGGCTTCGGGACACATCCTACGAGCAGTACTTC. It is translated as CAISPGLRDTSYEQYF.

This chain connects TRBV4-1 to TRBJ1-2; D gene unclear. V gave up 0 bases and J gave up 6 bases, with 8 bases separating them. The CDR3 has 13 amino acids. The germline V gene has CDR1 MGHRA and CDR2 YSYEKL. CDR3 sequence: CASSQETGNGYTF. Here the CDR3 DNA reads TGCGCCAGCAGCCAAGAGACCGGGAATGGCTACACCTTC.

The rearrangement uses TRBV4-1 and TRBJ2-2; TRBD2 is a possible D gene (5 bases). The germline V gene has CDR1 MGHRA and CDR2 YSYEKL. This CDR3 comprises 16 residues. V shed 1 base and J shed 0 bases, with 9 bases lying between them. In DNA, the CDR3 is TGCGCCAGCAGCCAAGCGGGCGGGCCGAACACCGGGGAGCTGTTTTTT. Translating gives CASSQAGGPNTGELFF.

The chain carries TRBV7-9 and TRBJ2-7, with D perhaps TRBD2 (5 bases). CDR1 and CDR2 (germline): SEHNR, FQNEAQ (reference sequence). V was shortened by 3 bases and J by 3 bases, with 9 bases between the two germline ends. The CDR3 runs 13 residues. CDR3 residues: CASSFGADYEQYF. In nucleotides, the CDR3 is TGTGCCAGCAGCTTTGGAGCGGACTACGAGCAGTACTTC.

The V gene is TRBV12-5, the J gene TRBJ1-5, with D perhaps matching TRBD1 (5 bases). The germline V and J ends were trimmed by 0 bases and 4 bases, with 16 bases remaining between them. Germline lookup yields CDR1 LGHNT and CDR2 FRNRAP. The length of the CDR3 is 17 residues. Here the CDR3 reads CASGLVHQGIMNQPQHF. DNA for the CDR3: TGTGCTAGTGGTTTGGTACACCAGGGTATTATGAATCAGCCCCAGCATTTT.

The chain has TRBV5-6 and TRBJ2-2; the D gene is possibly TRBD2 (5 bases). Trimming shortened V by 2 bases and J by 0 bases, and 8 bases separated the two germline ends. CDR3 size: 15 residues. Germline V lookup: CDR1 SGHDT, CDR2 YYEEEE. The CDR3 coding sequence is TGTGCCAGCAGCTTAGGACTGTCGAACACCGGGGAGCTGTTTTTT. This gives the protein CASSLGLSNTGELFF.

The rearrangement uses TRBV7-2 and TRBJ1-2; TRBD1 agrees at 9 bases. The CDR3 runs 15 residues. CDR1 SGHTA and CDR2 FQGNSA come from the germline V gene. The V segment lost 4 bases and the J segment 6 bases; nucleotides outside the gene matches: 9. This chain's CDR3 is CASSSTQGARNGYTF. Written as DNA, the CDR3 is TGTGCCAGCAGCTCAACACAGGGGGCGCGAAATGGCTACACCTTC.

V and J are TRBV23-1 and TRBJ2-4; D uncertain. TRBV23-1 is placed among ORFs of uncertain function. V lost 1 base to trimming and J lost 0 bases, with 10 bases between them. This CDR3 has 16 residues. The DNA for the CDR3 is TGCGCCAGCAGTCAATTTTTCCAGATAGCCAAAAACATTCAGTACTTC. This translates into CASSQFFQIAKNIQYF.